This T cell receptor beta chain was recorded in a study of blood T cell repertoires in COVID-19. Profiled with immunoSEQ multiplex PCR; TCRdb holds only in-frame clones, not every one. The data contain approximately 100,000 clones, less than 80% of them singletons. Trimming took off 5 bases at V and 8 bases at J, with 21 bases between the two ends. The CDR3 runs 15 residues. In germline, CDR1 is MDHEN, CDR2 SYDVKM. The sample comprised peripheral blood. V gene TRBV28 combines with J gene TRBJ1-2; D call uncertain. The clonotype originates from a man older than 75 with COVID-19, enrolled during active disease. This chain's CDR3 is CASSPALTTRGGYTF. The CDR3 DNA follows: TGTGCCAGCAGTCCCGCCTTGACGACGCGCGGGGGCTACACCTTC.